This T cell receptor (beta chain) was captured in a study of T cells after yellow fever vaccination. Trimming left V 5 bases short and J 1 base short, with 10 bases between. The CDR3 extends over 14 amino acids. Per the germline V gene, CDR1 is MNHEY and CDR2 is SMNVEV (reference sequence). TCRdb recomputed calls from the 5' RACE reads with MiXCR, one row per CDR3 protein. The repertoire holds 150,000 to 200,000 distinct CDR3 sequences, with 7% to 10% as singletons. The table lists this clonotype with many counts. Its antigen is undetermined. Study-level points and caveats: The secondary response was weaker, and its peak arrived faster, on day 5 versus 15.

The gene calls are TRBV27 and TRBJ2-3, with a possible D match to TRBD2 (6 bases). This TCR was recovered from a man aged 18 to 29 who received the YFV17D yellow fever vaccine. Here the sequenced sample was CD8+ T cells sorted from PBMCs, taken 45 days after the yellow fever booster vaccination. CDR3 nucleotide sequence: TGTGCCAGCAGTCTCCCGGGGGGCACAGATACGCAGTATTTT. This gives the protein CASSLPGGTDTQYF.